This TCR beta chain was identified in a study of preoperative IRX-2 immunotherapy in early breast cancer. Treatment reported: preoperative locoregional IRX-2 cytokine immunotherapy. Patients received preoperative, locoregional IRX-2 cytokine immunotherapy in a phase Ib study. Generated by immunoSEQ multiplex PCR, the TCRdb table keeps only in-frame clones and is missing some. This table has more than 30,000 clones, approximately 89% appearing once. In germline, CDR1 is LNHDA, CDR2 SQIVND (reference sequence). Trimming took 8 bases from V and 0 from J; bases not matched to a gene: 9. This CDR3 is built from 15 residues.

The receptor's source is a human donor with breast cancer. This material consisted of tumor tissue, taken after IRX-2 immunotherapy. V and J are TRBV19 and TRBJ1-1; 7 positions match TRBD1. In nucleotides, the CDR3 is TGTGCCAGTCGACAGGGCCGTGCCATGAACACTGAAGCTTTCTTT. This codes for CASRQGRAMNTEAFF. Combining the CDR3 with reference TRBV19 and TRBJ1-1 gives the whole variable domain DGGITQSPKYLFRKEGQNVTLSCEQNLNHDAMYWYRQDPGQGLRLIYYSQIVNDFQKGDIAEGYSVSREKKESFPLTVTSAQKNPTAFYLCASRQGRAMNTEAFFGQGTRLTVV.